This record covers a single TCR beta chain. Its specificity is not known. Germline V gene data show CDR1 as MNHEY and CDR2 as SVGAGI. CDR3 size: 13 residues. The sample originates from a study of CXCR3-negative and CXCR3-positive naive CD8 T cells. Study context: Collectively, the libraries yielded about 135 million TRB reads in total, at about 1.5 +/- 0.3 million per library. Study results and limitations: Higher TRB CDR3 hydrophobicity marked CXCR3-positive naive cells relative to CXCR3-negative naive cells. Naive subsets had comparable surface CD5; TCR strength was inferred from TRB CDR3 properties.

Researchers prepared the TRB cDNA libraries using 5' RACE with UMI labels. After re-calling the 5' RACE reads, TCRdb lists one entry per CDR3 protein, DNA absent. The specimen's table records more than 80,000 distinct CDR3 sequences. The rearrangement uses TRBV6-5 and TRBJ1-2. This clonotype originated in a human donor in good health. Some clones in this sample may be carry-over from other donors' samples. Sequences were obtained from naive CXCR3+ CD8+ T cells from blood. Subset reported: CD45RO-CCR7+CD27+CD95- naive CD8+ T cells expressing CXCR3 (TNR3+). The CDR3 loop reads CASSIGSLYGYTF.